These 13 T cell receptor beta chains were sequenced from one sample in a study of shared T cell receptors in the human thymus. TCRdb keeps only in-frame clones here, not all; method: immunoSEQ multiplex PCR. The sample holds about 660,000 clones, roughly 90% seen once. This sample was shared with a second study, whose subject was human thymus T cells.

The source material was thymocytes. The receptors were sampled from a boy in the first two years of life with a congenital heart defect.

This chain connects TRBV4-3 to TRBJ2-1; 10 bases align to TRBD2. The CDR3 has 16 residues. Germline lookup yields CDR1 LGHNA and CDR2 YSLEER. The V segment lost 4 bases and the J segment 9 bases; nucleotides outside the gene matches: 12. DNA for the CDR3: TGCGCCAGCAGCCCAGACCCAGCGGGAGGGCGGGGTGAGCAGTTCTTC. This codes for CASSPDPAGGRGEQFF.

CDR3 coding DNA: TGTGCCAGCAGCGGAACAGGGAGATACACAGATACGCAGTATTTT. Amino acid sequence: CASSGTGRYTDTQYF. The rearrangement uses TRBV9 and TRBJ2-3, with D perhaps TRBD1 (6 bases). The CDR3 has 15 amino acids. Germline values: CDR1 SGDLS, CDR2 YYNGEE. V lost 3 bases and J lost 2, with 13 bases in between. Together with reference TRBV9 and TRBJ2-3, the CDR3 gives the full variable domain: DSGVTQTPKHLITATGQRVTLRCSPRSGDLSVYWYQQSLDQGLQFLIQYYNGEERAKGNILERFSAQQFPDLHSELNLSSLELGDSALYFCASSGTGRYTDTQYFGPGTRLTVL.

The genes are TRBV7-9 and TRBJ2-7, with a weak D call TRBD1 (6 bases). This CDR3 has 16 amino acids. V was pared by 5 bases and J by 3 bases, with 20 bases between. The V gene's germline CDR1 is SEHNR and CDR2 FQNEAQ (reference sequence). CDR3 residues: CASSAYRVDTDYEQYF. The CDR3 coding sequence is TGTGCCAGCAGCGCCTACAGGGTGGATACCGACTACGAGCAGTACTTC.

This chain joins TRBV7-2 and TRBJ2-1; D unresolved. CDR3 length: 18 residues. The germline CDR1 and CDR2 sequences are SGHTA and FQGNSA. Deletions cut 1 base from V and 2 bases from J, with 18 bases between. This CDR3 reads CASSLGMLRGPPYNEQFF. CDR3 coding DNA: TGTGCCAGCAGCTTAGGCATGTTGAGAGGTCCCCCCTACAATGAGCAGTTCTTC.

The CDR3 sequence: CASSSGQGLGQYF. CDR3 DNA sequence: TGTGCCAGCAGCTCGGGACAGGGGTTAGGGCAGTACTTC. This rearrangement joins TRBV7-8 to TRBJ2-7, with 10 bases aligning to TRBD1. The germline CDR1 and CDR2 sequences are SGHVS and FQNEAQ. The J segment lost 9 bases and the V segment lost 4 bases, leaving 6 bases of the junction unmatched. The CDR3 runs 13 residues.

This clone was found once. V is TRBV27 and J is TRBJ2-4; D unclear. The V gene lost 5 bases and the J gene lost 0 bases, with 8 bases spanning the gap. The CDR3 is 14 amino acids. CDR1 MNHEY and CDR2 SMNVEV come from the germline V gene (reference sequence). CDR3 in amino acids: CASSNGLAKNIQYF. Here the CDR3 DNA reads TGTGCCAGCAGTAACGGGTTAGCCAAAAACATTCAGTACTTC.

The V gene is TRBV28, the J gene TRBJ2-7, with 10 bases fitting TRBD1. The germline V gene has CDR1 MDHEN and CDR2 SYDVKM. The CDR3 extends over 15 amino acids. J gave up 1 base and V 3 bases, and 3 bases lay outside the gene matches. In nucleotides, the CDR3 is TGTGCCAGCAGTTTGGGACAGGGGTTTTCCTACGAGCAGTACTTC. Translating gives CASSLGQGFSYEQYF. Using reference TRBV28 and TRBJ2-7 for the parts outside the CDR3, the full variable domain is DVKVTQSSRYLVKRTGEKVFLECVQDMDHENMFWYRQDPGLGLRLIYFSYDVKMKEKGDIPEGYSVSREKKERFSLILESASTNQTSMYLCASSLGQGFSYEQYFGPGTRLTVT.

The chain has TRBV27 and TRBJ1-5, with 8 bases aligning to TRBD1. Trimming removed 7 bases from V and 1 base from J; junction bases left unmatched: 6. CDR1 MNHEY and CDR2 SMNVEV come from the germline V gene (reference sequence). The CDR3 extends over 15 amino acids. CDR3 in DNA: TGTGCCAGCAATCCTGACAGGGGCAGCAATCAGCCCCAGCATTTT. Its protein is CASNPDRGSNQPQHF.

This chain connects TRBV11-3 to TRBJ2-2, with TRBD1 as a possible D gene (6 bases). Trimming left V 5 bases short and J 7 bases short, with 17 bases between. The length of the CDR3 is 15 residues. The germline V gene encodes CDR1 SGHNT and CDR2 YENEEA. The CDR3 loop is CASSNRDTGIGELFF. CDR3 nucleotides: TGTGCCAGCAGCAACAGGGATACGGGGATCGGGGAGCTGTTTTTT.

This clone was observed a single time. The gene calls are TRBV11-1 and TRBJ2-3, with 10 bases lining up with TRBD2. The CDR3 is 18 amino acids. The germline CDR1 and CDR2 sequences are SGHAT and FQDESV (reference sequence). The V and J ends lost 3 bases and 2 bases, in that order; junction bases with no gene match: 11. Here the CDR3 DNA reads TGTGCCAGCAGCTTTTCCCGGACTAGCGGAACCCTCACAGATACGCAGTATTTT. This gives the protein CASSFSRTSGTLTDTQYF.

V is TRBV19 and J is TRBJ2-5; D is undetermined. This CDR3 region has 13 residues. V gave up 1 base and J gave up 0 bases, with 3 bases separating them. Germline lookup yields CDR1 LNHDA and CDR2 SQIVND (reference sequence). The CDR3 is CASSIGNQETQYF. CDR3 in DNA: TGTGCCAGTAGTATAGGTAACCAAGAGACCCAGTACTTC.

This clone was observed once. The rearrangement joins TRBV5-1 to TRBJ2-1; a possible D gene is TRBD2 (5 bases). Trimming took off 7 bases at V and 8 bases at J, with 22 bases between the two ends. In germline, CDR1 is SGHRS, CDR2 YFSETQ. The CDR3 length is 15 residues. The CDR3 DNA is TGCGCCAGCGCCCGCGACAAGTCGAGGGTCTATGAGCAGTTCTTC. As protein: CASARDKSRVYEQFF.

The rearrangement links TRBV11-2 to TRBJ2-1; weak D call: TRBD2 (5 bases). CDR1 SGHAT and CDR2 FQNNGV come from the germline V gene. The CDR3 covers 14 residues. The V end was cut by 1 base, the J end by 5 bases, with 9 bases between. CDR3 bases: TGTGCCAGCAGCTTAGTCCCCGGGGACAATGAGCAGTTCTTC. As protein: CASSLVPGDNEQFF.